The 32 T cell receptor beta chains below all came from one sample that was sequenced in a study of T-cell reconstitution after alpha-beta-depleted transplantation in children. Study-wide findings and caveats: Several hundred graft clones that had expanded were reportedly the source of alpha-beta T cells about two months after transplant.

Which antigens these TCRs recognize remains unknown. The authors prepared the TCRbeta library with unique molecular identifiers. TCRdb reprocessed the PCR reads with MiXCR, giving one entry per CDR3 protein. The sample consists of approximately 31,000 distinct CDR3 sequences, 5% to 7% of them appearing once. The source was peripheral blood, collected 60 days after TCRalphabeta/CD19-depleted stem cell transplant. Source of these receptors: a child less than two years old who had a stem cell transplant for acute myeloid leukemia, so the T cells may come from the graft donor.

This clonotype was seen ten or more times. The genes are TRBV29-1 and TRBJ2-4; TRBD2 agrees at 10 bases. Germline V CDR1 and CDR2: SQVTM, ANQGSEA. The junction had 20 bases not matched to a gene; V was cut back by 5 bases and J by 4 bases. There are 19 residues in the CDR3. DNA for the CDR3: TGCAGCGTTTTCGGCAGGGGGGATAGCGGGAGGTCCCCTAAAAACATTCAGTACTTC. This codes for CSVFGRGDSGRSPKNIQYF. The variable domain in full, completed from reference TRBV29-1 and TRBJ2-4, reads SAVISQKPSRDICQRGTSLTIQCQVDSQVTMMFWYRQQPGQSLTLIATANQGSEATYESGFVIDKFPISRPNLTFSTLTVSNMSPEDSSIYLCSVFGRGDSGRSPKNIQYFGAGTRLSVL.

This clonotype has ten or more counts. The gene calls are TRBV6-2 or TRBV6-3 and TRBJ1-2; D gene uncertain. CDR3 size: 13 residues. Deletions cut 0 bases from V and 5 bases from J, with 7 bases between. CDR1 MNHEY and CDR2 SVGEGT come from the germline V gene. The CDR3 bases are TGTGCCAGCAGTTACTCGGCGGGTTATGGCTACACCTTC. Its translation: CASSYSAGYGYTF.

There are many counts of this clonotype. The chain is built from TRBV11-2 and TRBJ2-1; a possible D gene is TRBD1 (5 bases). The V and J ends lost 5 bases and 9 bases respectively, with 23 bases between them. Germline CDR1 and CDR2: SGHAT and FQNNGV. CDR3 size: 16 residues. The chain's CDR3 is CASSPRTPATYAEQFF. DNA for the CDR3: TGTGCCAGCAGCCCCCGGACACCGGCGACCTACGCTGAGCAGTTCTTC.

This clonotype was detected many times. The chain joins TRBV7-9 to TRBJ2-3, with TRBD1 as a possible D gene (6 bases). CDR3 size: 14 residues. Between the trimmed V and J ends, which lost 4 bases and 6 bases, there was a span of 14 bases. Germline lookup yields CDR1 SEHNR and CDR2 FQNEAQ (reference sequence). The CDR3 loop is CASSSGHGFDTQYF. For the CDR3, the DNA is TGTGCCAGCAGCTCGGGACACGGGTTTGATACGCAGTATTTT.

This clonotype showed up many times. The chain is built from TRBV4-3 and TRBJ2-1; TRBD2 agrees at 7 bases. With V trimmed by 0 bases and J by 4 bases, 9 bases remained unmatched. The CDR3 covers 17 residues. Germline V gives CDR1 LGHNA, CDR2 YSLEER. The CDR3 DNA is TGCGCCAGCAGCCAAGATCCTCGCCGGACTAGTTACAATGAGCAGTTCTTC. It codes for CASSQDPRRTSYNEQFF.

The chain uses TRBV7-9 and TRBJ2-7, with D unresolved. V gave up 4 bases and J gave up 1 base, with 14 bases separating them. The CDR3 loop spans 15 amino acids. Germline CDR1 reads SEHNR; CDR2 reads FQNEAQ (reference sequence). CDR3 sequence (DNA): TGTGCCAGCAGCTCCCCGGAAGACGCTTCCTACGAGCAGTACTTC. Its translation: CASSSPEDASYEQYF.

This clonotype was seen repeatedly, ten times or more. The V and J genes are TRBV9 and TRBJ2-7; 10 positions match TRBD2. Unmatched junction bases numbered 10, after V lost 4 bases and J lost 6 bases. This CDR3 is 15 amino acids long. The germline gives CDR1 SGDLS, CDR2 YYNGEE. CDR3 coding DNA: TGTGCCAGCAGCCTCGGGACTAGCGCGGGGAGCGAGCAGTACTTC. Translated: CASSLGTSAGSEQYF.

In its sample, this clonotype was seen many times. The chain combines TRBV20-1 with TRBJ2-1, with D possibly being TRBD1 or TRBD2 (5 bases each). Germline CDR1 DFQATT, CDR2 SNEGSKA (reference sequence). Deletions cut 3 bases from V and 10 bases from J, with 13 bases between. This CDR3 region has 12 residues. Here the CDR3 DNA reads TGCAGTGCTAGGTCTGGGACCCGAGAGCAGTTCTTC. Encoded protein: CSARSGTREQFF.

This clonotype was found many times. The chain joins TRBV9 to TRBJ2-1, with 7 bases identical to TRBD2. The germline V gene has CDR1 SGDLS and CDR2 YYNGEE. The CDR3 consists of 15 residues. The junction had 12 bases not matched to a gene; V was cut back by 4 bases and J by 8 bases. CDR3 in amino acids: CASSPTGTTDYEQFF. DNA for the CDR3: TGTGCCAGCAGCCCTACCGGGACTACTGACTATGAGCAGTTCTTC.

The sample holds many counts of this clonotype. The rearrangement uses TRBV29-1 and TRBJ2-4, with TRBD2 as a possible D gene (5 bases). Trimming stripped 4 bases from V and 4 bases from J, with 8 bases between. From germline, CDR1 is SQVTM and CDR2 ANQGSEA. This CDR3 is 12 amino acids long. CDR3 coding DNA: TGCAGCGTTGTAGCGCGAAAAAACATTCAGTACTTC. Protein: CSVVARKNIQYF.

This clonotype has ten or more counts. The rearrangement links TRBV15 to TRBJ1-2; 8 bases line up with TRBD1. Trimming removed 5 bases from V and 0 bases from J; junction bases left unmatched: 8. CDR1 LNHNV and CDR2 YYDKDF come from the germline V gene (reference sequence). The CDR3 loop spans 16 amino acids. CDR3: CATSGWTGSPNYGYTF. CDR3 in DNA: TGTGCCACCAGCGGTTGGACAGGGAGCCCTAACTATGGCTACACCTTC.

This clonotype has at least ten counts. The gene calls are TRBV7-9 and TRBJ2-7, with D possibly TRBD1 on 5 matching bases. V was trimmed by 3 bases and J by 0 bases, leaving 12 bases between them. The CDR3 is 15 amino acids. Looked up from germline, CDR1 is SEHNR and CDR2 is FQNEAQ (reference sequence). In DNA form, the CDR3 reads TGTGCCAGCAGCTTTAGCAGGACATCCTCCTACGAGCAGTACTTC. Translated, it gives CASSFSRTSSYEQYF.

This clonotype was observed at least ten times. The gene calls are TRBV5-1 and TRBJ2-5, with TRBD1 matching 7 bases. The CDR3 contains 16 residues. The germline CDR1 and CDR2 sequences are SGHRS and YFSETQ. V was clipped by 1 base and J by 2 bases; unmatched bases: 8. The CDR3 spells CASSLTGERKQETQYF. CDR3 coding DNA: TGCGCCAGCAGCTTGACAGGGGAACGGAAGCAAGAGACCCAGTACTTC.

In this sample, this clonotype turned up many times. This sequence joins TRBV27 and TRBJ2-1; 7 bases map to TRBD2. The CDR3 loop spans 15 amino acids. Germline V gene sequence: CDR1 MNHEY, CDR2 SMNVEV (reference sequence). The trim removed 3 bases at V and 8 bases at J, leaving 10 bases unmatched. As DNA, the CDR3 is TGTGCCAGCAGTTTTGCGGGGAGGGCTACACATGAGCAGTTCTTC. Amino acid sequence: CASSFAGRATHEQFF.

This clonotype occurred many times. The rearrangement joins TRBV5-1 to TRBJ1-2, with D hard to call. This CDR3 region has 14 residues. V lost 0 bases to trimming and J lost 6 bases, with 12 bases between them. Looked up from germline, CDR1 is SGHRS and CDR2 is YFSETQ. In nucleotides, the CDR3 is TGCGCCAGCAGCTTGGAAGGGTCCCCTAATGGCTACACCTTC. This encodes CASSLEGSPNGYTF.

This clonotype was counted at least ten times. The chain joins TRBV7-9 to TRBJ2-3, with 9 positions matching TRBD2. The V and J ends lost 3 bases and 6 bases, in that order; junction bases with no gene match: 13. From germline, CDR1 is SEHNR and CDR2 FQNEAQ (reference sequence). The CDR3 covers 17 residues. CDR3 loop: CASSFGGLAGLGDTQYF. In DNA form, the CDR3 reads TGTGCCAGCAGCTTCGGAGGGCTAGCGGGACTCGGGGATACGCAGTATTTT. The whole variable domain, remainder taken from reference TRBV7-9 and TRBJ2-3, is DTGVSQNPRHKITKRGQNVTFRCDPISEHNRLYWYRQTLGQGPEFLTYFQNEAQLEKSRLLSDRFSAERPKGSFSTLEIQRTEQGDSAMYLCASSFGGLAGLGDTQYFGPGTRLTVL.

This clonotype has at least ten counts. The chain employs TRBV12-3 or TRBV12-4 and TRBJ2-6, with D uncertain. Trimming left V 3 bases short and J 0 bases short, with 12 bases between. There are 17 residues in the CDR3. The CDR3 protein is CASSFPTAPSGANVLTF. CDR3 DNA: TGTGCCAGCAGTTTCCCTACCGCCCCCTCTGGGGCCAACGTCCTGACTTTC.

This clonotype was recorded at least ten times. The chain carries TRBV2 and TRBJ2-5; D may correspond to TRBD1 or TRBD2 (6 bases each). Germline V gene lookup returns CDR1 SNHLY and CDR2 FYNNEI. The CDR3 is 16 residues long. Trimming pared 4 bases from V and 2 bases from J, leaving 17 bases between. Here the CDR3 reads CASSVFGGAPQETQYF. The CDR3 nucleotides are TGTGCCAGCAGTGTGTTCGGGGGCGCCCCGCAAGAGACCCAGTACTTC.

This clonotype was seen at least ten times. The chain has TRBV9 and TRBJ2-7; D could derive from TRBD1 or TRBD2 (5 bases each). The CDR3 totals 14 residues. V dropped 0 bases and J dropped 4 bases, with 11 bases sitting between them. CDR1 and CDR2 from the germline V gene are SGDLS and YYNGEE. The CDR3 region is CASSVAGPEYEQYF. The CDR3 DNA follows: TGTGCCAGCAGCGTAGCGGGGCCTGAATACGAGCAGTACTTC.

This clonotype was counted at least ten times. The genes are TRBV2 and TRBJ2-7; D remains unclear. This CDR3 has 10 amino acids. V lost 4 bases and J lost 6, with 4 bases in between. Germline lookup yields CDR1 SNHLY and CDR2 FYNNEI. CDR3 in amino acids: CASSVGEQYF. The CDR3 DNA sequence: TGTGCCAGCAGTGTGGGCGAGCAGTACTTC.

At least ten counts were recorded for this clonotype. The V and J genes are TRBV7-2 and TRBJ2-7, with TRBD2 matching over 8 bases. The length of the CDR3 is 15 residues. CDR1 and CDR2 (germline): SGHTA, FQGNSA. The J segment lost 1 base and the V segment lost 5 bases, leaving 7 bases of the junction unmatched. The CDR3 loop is CASSTSGGRSYEQYF. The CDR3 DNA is TGTGCCAGCAGCACATCGGGGGGGAGGTCCTACGAGCAGTACTTC. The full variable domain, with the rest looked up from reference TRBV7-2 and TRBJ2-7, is GAGVSQSPSNKVTEKGKDVELRCDPISGHTALYWYRQSLGQGLEFLIYFQGNSAPDKSGLPSDRFSAERTGGSVSTLTIQRTQQEDSAVYLCASSTSGGRSYEQYFGPGTRLTVT.

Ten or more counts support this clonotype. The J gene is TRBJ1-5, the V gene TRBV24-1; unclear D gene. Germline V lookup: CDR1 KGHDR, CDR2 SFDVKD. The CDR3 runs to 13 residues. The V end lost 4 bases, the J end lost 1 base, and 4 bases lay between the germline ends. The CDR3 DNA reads TGTGCCACCAGTGAAAAGAGCAATCAGCCCCAGCATTTT. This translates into CATSEKSNQPQHF.

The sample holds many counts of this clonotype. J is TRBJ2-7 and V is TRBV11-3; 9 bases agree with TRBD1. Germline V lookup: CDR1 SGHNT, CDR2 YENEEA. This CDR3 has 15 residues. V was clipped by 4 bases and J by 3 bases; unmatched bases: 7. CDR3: CASSSMTGGNYEQYF. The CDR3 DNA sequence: TGTGCCAGCAGCTCCATGACAGGGGGAAACTACGAGCAGTACTTC.

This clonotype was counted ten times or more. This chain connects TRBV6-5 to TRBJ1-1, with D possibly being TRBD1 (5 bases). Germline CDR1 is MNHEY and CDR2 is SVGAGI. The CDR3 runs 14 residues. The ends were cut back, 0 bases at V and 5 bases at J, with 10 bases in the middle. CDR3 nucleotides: TGTGCCAGCAGTTACTCAGGGGCCAGGACTGAAGCTTTCTTT. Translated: CASSYSGARTEAFF.

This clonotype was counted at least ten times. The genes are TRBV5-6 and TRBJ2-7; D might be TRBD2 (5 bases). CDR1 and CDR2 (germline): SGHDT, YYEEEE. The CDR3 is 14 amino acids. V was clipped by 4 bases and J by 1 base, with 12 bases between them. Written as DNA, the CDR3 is TGTGCCAGCAGCCTCGGACTTTCTTCCTACGAGCAGTACTTC. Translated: CASSLGLSSYEQYF.

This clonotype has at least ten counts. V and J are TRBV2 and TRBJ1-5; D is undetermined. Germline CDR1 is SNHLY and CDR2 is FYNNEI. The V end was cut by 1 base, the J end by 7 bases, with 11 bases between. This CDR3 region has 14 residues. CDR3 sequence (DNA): TGTGCCAGCAGTGAAGGGGGTTGGGAGCAGCCCCAGCATTTT. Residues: CASSEGGWEQPQHF.

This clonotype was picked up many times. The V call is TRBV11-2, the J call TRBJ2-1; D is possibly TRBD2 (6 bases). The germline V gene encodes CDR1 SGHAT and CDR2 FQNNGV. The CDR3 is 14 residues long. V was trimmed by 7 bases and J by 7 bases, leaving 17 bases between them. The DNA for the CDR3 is TGTGCCAGCATCCCGGACTATGCGTGGAATGAGCAGTTCTTC. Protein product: CASIPDYAWNEQFF.

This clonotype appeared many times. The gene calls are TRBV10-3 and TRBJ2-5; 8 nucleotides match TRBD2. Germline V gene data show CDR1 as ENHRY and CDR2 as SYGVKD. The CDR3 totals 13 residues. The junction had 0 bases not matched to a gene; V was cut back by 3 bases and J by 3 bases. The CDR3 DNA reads TGTGCCATCAGTGAAGCGGGGGAAGAGACCCAGTACTTC. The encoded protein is CAISEAGEETQYF.

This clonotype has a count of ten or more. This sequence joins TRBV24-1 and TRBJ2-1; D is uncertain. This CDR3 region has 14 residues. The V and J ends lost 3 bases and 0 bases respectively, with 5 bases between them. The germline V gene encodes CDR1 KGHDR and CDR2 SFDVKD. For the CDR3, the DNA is TGTGCCACCAGTGATCAGAGCTCCTACAATGAGCAGTTCTTC. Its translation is CATSDQSSYNEQFF.

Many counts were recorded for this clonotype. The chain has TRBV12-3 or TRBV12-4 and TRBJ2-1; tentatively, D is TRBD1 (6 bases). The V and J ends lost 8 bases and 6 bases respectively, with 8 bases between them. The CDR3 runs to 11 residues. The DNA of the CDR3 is TGTGCCAGCCTCAGGGGCAATGAGCAGTTCTTC. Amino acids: CASLRGNEQFF.

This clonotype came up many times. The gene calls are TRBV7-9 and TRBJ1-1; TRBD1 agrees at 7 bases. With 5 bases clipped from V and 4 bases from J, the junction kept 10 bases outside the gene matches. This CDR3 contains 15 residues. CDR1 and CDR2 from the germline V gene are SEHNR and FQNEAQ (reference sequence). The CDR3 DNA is TGTGCCAGCAGCGCGTGGGACAGTGGGGGCACTGAAGCTTTCTTT. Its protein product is CASSAWDSGGTEAFF.

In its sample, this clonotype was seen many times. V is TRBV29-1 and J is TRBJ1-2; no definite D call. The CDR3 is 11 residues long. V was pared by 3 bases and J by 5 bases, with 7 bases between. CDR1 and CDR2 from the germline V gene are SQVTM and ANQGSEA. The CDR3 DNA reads TGCAGCGTTGATGCTGGTTATGGCTACACCTTC. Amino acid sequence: CSVDAGYGYTF.